This T cell receptor beta chain emerged from a study of CD8 T cells in Susac syndrome. The RNA input was about 0.45 to 1 ug, and it was reverse transcribed with random hexamers. Amplification of TCR beta CDR3 was carried out by immunoSEQ multiplex PCR, which covered 54 Vbeta and 13 Jbeta segments. Each CDR3 protein is one row after TCRdb ran MiXCR on the immunoSEQ multiplex PCR reads. The sample yields about 140,000 distinct CDR3 sequences, roughly 94% seen once. This clonotype was counted once. The antigen remains undetermined. Study-wide results and caveats: TCR sequencing and HLA analysis covered a relatively small number of individuals.

This sequence originates from a human donor with Susac syndrome. The specimen sequenced was CD4+ T cells from PBMCs.

CDR3 in DNA: TGCAGTGCTAGAGCGGGATTCCAAGAGACCCAGTACTTC. Translated, it gives CSARAGFQETQYF. The chain uses TRBV20-1 and TRBJ2-5, with a possible D match to TRBD2 (5 bases). Germline V gene lookup returns CDR1 DFQATT and CDR2 SNEGSKA (reference sequence). Trimming removed 1 base at V and 1 base at J, with 7 bases between. There are 13 residues in the CDR3.